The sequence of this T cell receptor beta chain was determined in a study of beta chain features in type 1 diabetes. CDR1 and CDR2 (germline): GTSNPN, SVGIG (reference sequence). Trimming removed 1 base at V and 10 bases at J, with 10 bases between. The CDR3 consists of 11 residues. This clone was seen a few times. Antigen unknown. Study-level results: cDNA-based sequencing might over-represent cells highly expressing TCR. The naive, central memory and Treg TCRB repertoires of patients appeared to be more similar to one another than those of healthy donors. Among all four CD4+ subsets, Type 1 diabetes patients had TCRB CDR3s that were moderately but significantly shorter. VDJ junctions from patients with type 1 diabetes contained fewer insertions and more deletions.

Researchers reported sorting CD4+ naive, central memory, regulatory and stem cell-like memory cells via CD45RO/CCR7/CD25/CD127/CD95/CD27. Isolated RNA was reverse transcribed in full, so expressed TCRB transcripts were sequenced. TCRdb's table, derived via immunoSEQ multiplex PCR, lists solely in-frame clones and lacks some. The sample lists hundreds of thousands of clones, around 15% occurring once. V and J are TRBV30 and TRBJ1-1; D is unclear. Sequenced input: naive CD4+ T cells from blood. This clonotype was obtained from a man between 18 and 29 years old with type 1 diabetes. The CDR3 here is CAWSGRIGAFF. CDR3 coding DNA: TGTGCCTGGAGTGGTAGAATAGGAGCTTTCTTT.